This TCR beta chain was captured in a study of blood T cell repertoires in COVID-19. Trimming stripped 5 bases from V and 1 base from J, with 11 bases between. The CDR3 has 14 residues. CDR1 LNHDA and CDR2 SQIVND come from the germline V gene (reference sequence). Using immunoSEQ multiplex PCR, the repertoire was profiled, and TCRdb retains in-frame clones only, with some absent. The table shows approximately 70,000 clones, with approximately 93% occurring only once. The chain has TRBV19 and TRBJ2-5, with D possibly matching TRBD2 (6 bases). This TCR derives from a man aged 50-59 years with COVID-19, enrolled during active disease. Material: peripheral blood. CDR3 sequence: CASSPRESQETQYF. CDR3 sequence (DNA): TGTGCCAGTAGTCCCCGGGAGAGCCAAGAGACCCAGTACTTC.